This TCR beta chain was sequenced during a study of cytomegalovirus exposure and HLA in healthy donors. Study outcomes and limitations: Association of a missense DCLRE1C variant with TCR beta V- and J-gene trimming was reported in a later analysis. Apparent HLA restriction characterized most CMV-associated TCR beta chains in a later analysis.

PCR was performed using 60 Vbeta and 13 Jbeta primers. Produced via immunoSEQ multiplex PCR; TCRdb's table is partial and in-frame only. This sample has about 89,000 clones; around three quarters occur once, and the top ten carry 1.4%. Of note for this clone: Its antigen remains unknown.

The length of the CDR3 is 17 residues. Between the trimmed V and J ends, which lost 7 bases and 0 bases, there was a span of 19 bases. The germline CDR1 and CDR2 sequences are MDHEN and SYDVKM. The sequenced sample consisted of PBMCs. This rearrangement joins TRBV28 to TRBJ1-5; D is possibly TRBD1 (6 bases). The receptor was isolated from a male donor in good health and CMV-seronegative. The CDR3 DNA follows: TGTGCCAGCATTCAGACAGGAGACAATTATAGCAATCAGCCCCAGCATTTT. Translating gives CASIQTGDNYSNQPQHF.